The sequence of this T cell receptor (beta chain) was determined in a study of CD4 T cells in relation to SARS-CoV-2 and coronaviruses. The unexposed donors gave CD4+ T cells in about 2010-2019, prior to COVID-19. Isolation of CD4+ T cells took place after nine to ten days in culture. The J segment lost 4 bases and the V segment lost 2 bases, leaving 1 base of the junction unmatched. The CDR3 is 15 amino acids. Germline values: CDR1 LGHNA, CDR2 YNFKEQ. As regards this clone: Antigen: not known.

Only in-frame clones appear in the TCRdb table, and some are missing; sequencing was by immunoSEQ multiplex PCR. The data show some 29,000 clones, around 79% seen once. What was sequenced was CD4+ T cells from PBMCs, cultured in vitro. The chain links TRBV4-2 to TRBJ2-2, with 10 bases that match TRBD2. The sequence derives from a human donor in good health. The CDR3 DNA reads TGTGCCAGCAGCCAATCTAGCGGGAGCACCGGGGAGCTGTTTTTT. It codes for CASSQSSGSTGELFF.